This TCR beta chain stems from a study of human T cells and chemical hapten exposure. Study findings and constraints: The study found that PT1 expanded TCR counts correlated positively with patch test score.

TCRdb processed the RACE reads anew with MiXCR; each CDR3 protein has one entry. The profile shows over 130,000 distinct CDR3 sequences, roughly 12% of them singletons. About this clonotype itself: The antigen is unknown.

Trimming stripped 5 bases from V and 3 bases from J, with 13 bases between. This CDR3 contains 14 residues. Germline loops: CDR1 KGHSH, CDR2 LQKENI. Time point noted: patch test 2, 6 weeks after DPC sensitization. Treatment defined: therapeutic diphenylcyclopropenone sensitization with weekly scalp DPC. V gene TRBV18 combines with J gene TRBJ1-1; the D gene is possibly TRBD1 (6 bases). The sequences come from whole blood, collected in connection with sensitization to the hapten diphenylcyclopropenone (DPC). The clonotype comes from a woman aged 50 to 60 with alopecia areata. Some clones in this sample may be carry-over from other donors' samples. CDR3 nucleotide sequence: TGTGCCAGCTCAATACAGGGAGGCGACACTGAAGCTTTCTTT. It codes for CASSIQGGDTEAFF.